Presented here are 26 T cell receptor beta chains from one specimen sequenced in a study of CD4+ T cells in melanoma. The repertoire was sequenced with immunoSEQ multiplex PCR; TCRdb's copy has only in-frame clones and lacks some. The sample lists roughly 140,000 clones; around nine tenths were seen once. These receptors originate from a human donor with melanoma.

The chain recombines TRBV18 with TRBJ1-2, with unresolved D. Germline lookup yields CDR1 KGHSH and CDR2 LQKENI. V was trimmed by 2 bases and J by 3 bases, leaving 7 bases between them. This CDR3 is 13 amino acids long. The CDR3 sequence: CASSPEKYYGYTF. The CDR3 DNA is TGTGCCAGCTCACCAGAGAAATACTATGGCTACACCTTC.

This clone came up a few times. V gene TRBV7-2 combines with J gene TRBJ1-6; D call uncertain. This CDR3 is 13 amino acids long. The germline V gene encodes CDR1 SGHTA and CDR2 FQGNSA. V was shortened by 1 base and J by 5 bases, with 3 bases between the two germline ends. CDR3 in amino acids: CASSLGHNSPLHF. CDR3 nucleotides: TGTGCCAGCAGCTTAGGCCATAATTCACCCCTCCACTTT.

This clone was recorded once. The chain uses TRBV29-1 and TRBJ2-1; 10 bases fit TRBD1. Germline CDR1 is SQVTM and CDR2 is ANQGSEA. The CDR3 contains 15 residues. The J segment lost 2 bases and the V segment lost 7 bases, leaving 8 bases of the junction unmatched. The chain's CDR3 is CSARQGALPYNEQFF. CDR3 bases: TGCAGCGCCCGACAGGGGGCTCTCCCCTACAATGAGCAGTTCTTC.

The chain joins TRBV7-3 to TRBJ2-3, with 8 bases that match TRBD2. Germline V gene lookup returns CDR1 SGHTA and CDR2 FQGTGA. J lost 6 bases, V lost 5 bases, and 13 bases had no gene match. The CDR3 length is 16 residues. CDR3 in amino acids: CASSPSSRGGQDTQYF. CDR3 nucleotides: TGTGCCAGCAGCCCAAGTTCCCGGGGGGGCCAGGATACGCAGTATTTT. Filled out from reference TRBV7-3 and TRBJ2-3, the complete variable domain reads GAGVSQTPSNKVTEKGKYVELRCDPISGHTALYWYRQSLGQGPEFLIYFQGTGAADDSGLPNDRFFAVRPEGSVSTLKIQRTERGDSAVYLCASSPSSRGGQDTQYFGPGTRLTVL.

The CDR3 region has the DNA TGTGCCAGCAGGAAGTCAGGGCTGGGGGGCACTGAAGCTTTCTTT. Its protein is CASRKSGLGGTEAFF. The V gene is TRBV19, the J gene TRBJ1-1; D is perhaps TRBD1 (5 bases). Trimming removed 9 bases at V and 4 bases at J, with 21 bases between. The CDR3 totals 15 residues. Germline values: CDR1 LNHDA, CDR2 SQIVND (reference sequence).

The rearrangement joins TRBV7-2 to TRBJ1-1, with TRBD1 as a possible D gene (5 bases). The ends were cut back, 3 bases at V and 4 bases at J, with 21 bases in the middle. Germline values: CDR1 SGHTA, CDR2 FQGNSA. This CDR3 comprises 17 residues. CDR3 loop: CASSLFQGPGVSTEAFF. The CDR3 bases are TGTGCCAGCAGCTTGTTTCAGGGTCCTGGGGTGAGCACTGAAGCTTTCTTT.

The rearrangement joins TRBV6-5 to TRBJ2-7; 9 bases map to TRBD1. The CDR3 has 13 amino acids. Losses at the gene ends were 6 bases for V and 6 bases for J; bases not matched to a gene: 6. The V gene's germline CDR1 is MNHEY and CDR2 SVGAGI. CDR3 bases: TGTGCCAGCAGACTACAGGGGGCAATCGAGCAGTACTTC. Translation gives CASRLQGAIEQYF.

V and J are TRBV27 and TRBJ2-3; D is unresolved. CDR1 is MNHEY, CDR2 SMNVEV, per germline (reference sequence). V lost 0 bases and J lost 6, with 16 bases in between. This CDR3 is 16 amino acids long. CDR3 in DNA: TGTGCCAGCAGTTTATCGAGGCAGGCTCCTGGGGATACGCAGTATTTT. It codes for CASSLSRQAPGDTQYF.

V gene TRBV2 combines with J gene TRBJ2-7, with 11 bases lining up with TRBD2. There are 15 residues in the CDR3. The junction had 14 bases not matched to a gene; V was cut back by 7 bases and J by 9 bases. The germline CDR1 and CDR2 sequences are SNHLY and FYNNEI. DNA of the CDR3: TGTGCCAGCACGCAATTGACTAGCGGGGCTACTGTGCAGTACTTC. Translating gives CASTQLTSGATVQYF.

This clone is a singleton in its sample. This sample includes further DNA sequences coding for the same CDR3. The DNA of the CDR3 is TGTGCCATCAGTGAGCGGGCCTACGAGCAGTACTTC. Its translation is CAISERAYEQYF. This chain uses TRBV10-3 with TRBJ2-7; D unclear. The CDR3 totals 12 residues. Germline CDR1 is ENHRY and CDR2 is SYGVKD. The V gene lost 2 bases and the J gene lost 2 bases, with 4 bases spanning the gap.

Worth noting for this clone: The same CDR3 also results from other DNA sequences found in this sample. The chain joins TRBV5-1 to TRBJ1-1; D ambiguous. The CDR3 runs to 15 residues. Germline lookup yields CDR1 SGHRS and CDR2 YFSETQ. The ends were cut back, 0 bases at V and 0 bases at J, with 9 bases in the middle. The CDR3 is CASSLEGFMNTEAFF. The CDR3 nucleotides are TGCGCCAGCAGCTTGGAAGGGTTCATGAACACTGAAGCTTTCTTT.

J is TRBJ2-1 and V is TRBV18; TRBD1 matches at 8 bases. The CDR3 consists of 16 residues. The trim removed 0 bases at V and 6 bases at J, leaving 7 bases unmatched. Per the germline V gene, CDR1 is KGHSH and CDR2 is LQKENI. The CDR3 reads CASSPPAGGAGNEQFF. The CDR3 coding sequence is TGTGCCAGCTCACCACCTGCAGGGGGCGCAGGCAATGAGCAGTTCTTC.

This clone occurred once. The chain combines TRBV9 with TRBJ1-1, with D possibly TRBD1 on 6 matching bases. The germline V gene has CDR1 SGDLS and CDR2 YYNGEE. The CDR3 consists of 15 residues. The V end lost 4 bases, the J end lost 5 bases, and 18 bases lay between the germline ends. DNA for the CDR3: TGTGCCAGCAGCTCCGGGGGTACAGGGAATACTGAAGCTTTCTTT. As protein: CASSSGGTGNTEAFF. The whole variable domain, remainder taken from reference TRBV9 and TRBJ1-1, is DSGVTQTPKHLITATGQRVTLRCSPRSGDLSVYWYQQSLDQGLQFLIQYYNGEERAKGNILERFSAQQFPDLHSELNLSSLELGDSALYFCASSSGGTGNTEAFFGQGTRLTVV.

The rearrangement uses TRBV15 and TRBJ1-1; 7 bases are a match to TRBD1. There are 14 residues in the CDR3. With 3 bases clipped from V and 2 bases from J, the junction kept 3 bases outside the gene matches. Germline V lookup: CDR1 LNHNV, CDR2 YYDKDF (reference sequence). The CDR3 region is CATSRGTANTEAFF. Written as DNA, the CDR3 is TGTGCCACCAGCAGGGGGACAGCCAACACTGAAGCTTTCTTT.

This CDR3 is CASSLAPDRAGTEAFF. CDR3 DNA: TGTGCCAGCAGCTTAGCCCCGGACAGGGCGGGGACTGAAGCTTTCTTT. The rearrangement joins TRBV11-2 to TRBJ1-1; 8 bases map to TRBD1. This CDR3 has 16 amino acids. Germline CDR1 and CDR2: SGHAT and FQNNGV. V shed 1 base and J 5 bases; nucleotides not matched to a gene: 9.

This chain joins TRBV4-2 and TRBJ2-1; 9 bases agree with TRBD2. Germline CDR1 reads LGHNA; CDR2 reads YNFKEQ. The CDR3 length is 17 residues. Trimming removed 6 bases from V and 1 base from J; junction bases left unmatched: 10. The CDR3 here is CASSGGRRGGSYNEQFF. In DNA, the CDR3 is TGTGCCAGCAGTGGGGGTCGGCGGGGGGGGTCCTACAATGAGCAGTTCTTC.

V and J are TRBV6-5 and TRBJ1-3; no firm D call. Germline lookup yields CDR1 MNHEY and CDR2 SVGAGI. CDR3 size: 11 residues. Trimming stripped 2 bases from V and 9 bases from J, with 5 bases between. CDR3 nucleotide sequence: TGTGCCAGCAGTTACGCCGGCACCATATATTTT. Protein sequence: CASSYAGTIYF.

The rearrangement uses TRBV7-9 and TRBJ2-1; D is undetermined. This CDR3 comprises 13 residues. Germline V gene sequence: CDR1 SEHNR, CDR2 FQNEAQ (reference sequence). V was trimmed by 8 bases and J by 2 bases, leaving 10 bases between them. The CDR3 loop is CASSAAAYNEQFF. CDR3 coding DNA: TGTGCCAGCTCCGCGGCGGCCTACAATGAGCAGTTCTTC.

V and J are TRBV14 and TRBJ1-6, with D possibly being TRBD1 (6 bases). CDR1 and CDR2 from the germline V gene are SGHDN and FVKESK. The CDR3 loop spans 14 amino acids. The ends were cut back, 2 bases at V and 9 bases at J, with 11 bases in the middle. The CDR3 nucleotides are TGTGCCAGCAGCCAATACGACAGGTCTTCACCCCTCCACTTT. Translating gives CASSQYDRSSPLHF.

The chain is built from TRBV2 and TRBJ1-3; no clear D. The V end lost 8 bases, the J end lost 0 bases, and 8 bases lay between the germline ends. Per germline, CDR1 SNHLY and CDR2 FYNNEI. This CDR3 is 13 amino acids long. CDR3 sequence: CASGLTSGNTIYF. CDR3 nucleotide sequence: TGTGCCAGCGGGCTGACCTCTGGAAACACCATATATTTT.

The V gene is TRBV10-3, the J gene TRBJ2-3, with a possible D match to TRBD1 (6 bases). The CDR3 is made up of 14 amino acids. CDR1 and CDR2 from the germline V gene are ENHRY and SYGVKD. V gave up 5 bases and J gave up 1 base, with 10 bases separating them. CDR3 sequence (DNA): TGTGCCATCAGTAATAAGGGGGGCACAGATACGCAGTATTTT. This translates into CAISNKGGTDTQYF.

This chain uses TRBV5-5 with TRBJ1-2; 7 bases align to TRBD1. In germline, CDR1 is SGHKS, CDR2 YYEKEE (reference sequence). The CDR3 spans 15 residues. J lost 4 bases, V lost 0 bases, and 6 bases had no gene match. CDR3 sequence (DNA): TGTGCCAGCAGCTTGGCCGGGACAGCTTTCTATGGCTACACCTTC. This encodes CASSLAGTAFYGYTF.

CDR3 in DNA: TGTGCCAGCAGCGCAGGGTCGCGGACTGAAGCTTTCTTT. Its protein product is CASSAGSRTEAFF. The chain carries TRBV11-2 and TRBJ1-1; the D gene is possibly TRBD1 (5 bases). Germline assignment: CDR1 SGHAT and CDR2 FQNNGV. The V gene lost 5 bases and the J gene lost 5 bases, with 12 bases spanning the gap. There are 13 residues in the CDR3.

The V gene is TRBV25-1, the J gene TRBJ1-2, with D uncertain. This CDR3 comprises 12 residues. The V gene lost 3 bases and the J gene lost 2 bases, with 4 bases spanning the gap. Germline V gene data show CDR1 as MGHDK and CDR2 as SYGVNS. The CDR3 here is CASSDSNYGYTF. The CDR3, as DNA: TGTGCCAGCAGTGACAGCAACTATGGCTACACCTTC.

The V and J genes are TRBV11-2 and TRBJ1-1; 9 nucleotides agree with TRBD1. The CDR3 is made up of 16 amino acids. V lost 2 bases, J lost 0 bases, and 4 bases stayed unmatched. Germline assignment: CDR1 SGHAT and CDR2 FQNNGV. The CDR3 spells CASSLWTGDLNTEAFF. The CDR3 nucleotides read TGTGCCAGCAGCTTATGGACAGGGGACTTGAACACTGAAGCTTTCTTT.

V is TRBV6-1 and J is TRBJ2-1; the match to TRBD2 covers 11 bases. Germline trimming cut 3 bases from V and 5 bases from J; bases unmatched to any gene: 3. The CDR3 runs to 15 residues. CDR1 MNHNS and CDR2 SASEGT come from the germline V gene. CDR3 nucleotides: TGTGCCAGCAGTGATGGGACTAGCGGAAACAATGAGCAGTTCTTC. Its protein product is CASSDGTSGNNEQFF.